These 10 T cell receptor beta chains were sequenced from one sample in a study of shared clonotypes between healthy human individuals. Positive CCR7 selection of CD45RO-negative cells yielded the naive CD8 cells, and terminally differentiated effector memory CD45RA+ cells were excluded. The repertoire was sequenced with immunoSEQ multiplex PCR; TCRdb's copy has only in-frame clones and lacks some. The sample holds about 600,000 clones; 95% to 98% are singletons and the top ten take approximately 0.3%. Sequences were obtained from naive CD8+ T cells sorted from blood. These receptor sequences come from a man aged 25 to 40 in good health.

The gene calls are TRBV7-9 and TRBJ1-2; D call uncertain. This CDR3 is built from 12 residues. The V end was cut by 6 bases, the J end by 4 bases, with 9 bases between. Looked up from germline, CDR1 is SEHNR and CDR2 is FQNEAQ (reference sequence). CDR3 DNA: TGTGCCAGCAGTCCGGGCACCTATGGCTACACCTTC. It encodes CASSPGTYGYTF.

The chain joins TRBV5-1 to TRBJ1-3; D is unresolved. Between the trimmed V and J ends, which lost 0 bases and 0 bases, there was a span of 7 bases. Germline V gene sequence: CDR1 SGHRS, CDR2 YFSETQ. This CDR3 is 15 amino acids long. The CDR3 DNA follows: TGCGCCAGCAGCTTGGAACCGAGCTCTGGAAACACCATATATTTT. Translating gives CASSLEPSSGNTIYF.

This clone was observed a handful of times. The gene calls are TRBV18 and TRBJ1-1; D gene ambiguous. V was shortened by 6 bases and J by 1 base, with 12 bases between the two germline ends. Germline values: CDR1 KGHSH, CDR2 LQKENI. This CDR3 comprises 14 residues. The CDR3 coding sequence is TGTGCCAGCTCCGAGTTGCAGGCGAACACTGAAGCTTTCTTT. This sequence encodes CASSELQANTEAFF.

V and J are TRBV29-1 and TRBJ2-3; D may correspond to TRBD1 or TRBD2 (5 bases each). Germline lookup yields CDR1 SQVTM and CDR2 ANQGSEA. This CDR3 region has 14 residues. The germline V and J ends were trimmed by 4 bases and 0 bases, with 11 bases remaining between them. The CDR3 sequence is CSVGRQGSTDTQYF. The DNA for the CDR3 is TGCAGCGTTGGGAGGCAGGGAAGCACAGATACGCAGTATTTT.

Here the CDR3 reads CGSDAISTDTQYF. CDR3 in DNA: TGTGGATCCGATGCGATTAGCACAGATACGCAGTATTTT. This sequence joins TRBV30 and TRBJ2-3; D ambiguous. This CDR3 is 13 amino acids long. CDR1 and CDR2 (germline): GTSNPN, SVGIG (reference sequence).

In nucleotides, the CDR3 is TGTGCCAGCAGCTTTTCCGCCGCCGGGGAGCTGTTTTTT. This gives the protein CASSFSAAGELFF. V usage is TRBV7-8 and J usage is TRBJ2-2; D is undetermined. Trimming shortened V by 3 bases and J by 6 bases, and 8 bases separated the two germline ends. The CDR3 is 13 residues long. Per the germline V gene, CDR1 is SGHVS and CDR2 is FQNEAQ.

The V and J genes are TRBV7-2 and TRBJ1-5; D not certain. This CDR3 has 16 residues. Germline assignment: CDR1 SGHTA and CDR2 FQGNSA. Trimming shortened V by 2 bases and J by 4 bases, and 15 bases separated the two germline ends. The CDR3 DNA is TGTGCCAGCAGCTTAAACCAGGAGAGGGATAATCAGCCCCAGCATTTT. The encoded protein is CASSLNQERDNQPQHF.

V usage is TRBV11-2 and J usage is TRBJ1-2; 10 bases match TRBD1. V gave up 2 bases and J gave up 3 bases; unmatched junction bases: 3. Germline V gene lookup returns CDR1 SGHAT and CDR2 FQNNGV. CDR3 length: 15 amino acids. CDR3 in amino acids: CASSLRQGADYGYTF. The CDR3 DNA reads as TGTGCCAGCAGCTTAAGACAGGGGGCAGACTATGGCTACACCTTC.

CDR3 in DNA: TGTGCCAGCAGCCAAGATATCGAGCGGAACCCCTACGAGCAGTACTTC. It yields the protein CASSQDIERNPYEQYF. This rearrangement joins TRBV4-2 to TRBJ2-7; tentatively, D is TRBD2 (5 bases). The CDR3 runs to 16 residues. CDR1 is LGHNA, CDR2 YNFKEQ, per germline. V was trimmed by 0 bases and J by 2 bases, leaving 14 bases between them.

Concerning this clone: A much larger clone differs by one base, so this may be a read error. The same CDR3 can be traced to other DNA sequences in this sample. The CDR3 sequence is CASSSFYEQYF. The CDR3, as DNA: TGTGCCAGCAGTTCCTTCTACGAGCAGTACTTC. This chain connects TRBV28 to TRBJ2-7, with no clear D. Trimming left V 4 bases short and J 3 bases short, with 4 bases between. Per germline, CDR1 MDHEN and CDR2 SYDVKM. The CDR3 has 11 amino acids.